This TCR beta chain is drawn from a study of cytomegalovirus exposure and HLA in healthy donors. Germline-derived CDR1 and CDR2 are SGHDT and YYEEEE. The CDR3 runs 15 residues. The ends lost 5 bases at V and 8 bases at J; junction bases unmatched: 7. As to this clone: The antigen remains undetermined.

Study-wide findings and caveats: In a later analysis, the majority of CMV-associated beta chains seemingly showed HLA restriction. Later analysis identified a missense DCLRE1C variant that was linked to TCR beta V- and J-gene trimming. Upon later analysis, TCR association rates were observed to vary by HLA locus, being highest for DRB1 and lowest for HLA-C.

PCR involved 60 Vbeta and 13 Jbeta primers. Method: immunoSEQ multiplex PCR; TCRdb's copy keeps in-frame clones and lacks some. The sample carries 100,000 or so clones, about 81% recorded once. V gene TRBV5-6 combines with J gene TRBJ1-4; 12 nucleotides align to TRBD1. Sequenced input: PBMCs. The sequence was collected from a man in his forties or fifties in good health and CMV-seronegative. The CDR3 is CASSYGTGGREKLFF. CDR3 nucleotide sequence: TGTGCCAGCAGTTATGGGACAGGGGGCAGAGAAAAACTGTTTTTT.